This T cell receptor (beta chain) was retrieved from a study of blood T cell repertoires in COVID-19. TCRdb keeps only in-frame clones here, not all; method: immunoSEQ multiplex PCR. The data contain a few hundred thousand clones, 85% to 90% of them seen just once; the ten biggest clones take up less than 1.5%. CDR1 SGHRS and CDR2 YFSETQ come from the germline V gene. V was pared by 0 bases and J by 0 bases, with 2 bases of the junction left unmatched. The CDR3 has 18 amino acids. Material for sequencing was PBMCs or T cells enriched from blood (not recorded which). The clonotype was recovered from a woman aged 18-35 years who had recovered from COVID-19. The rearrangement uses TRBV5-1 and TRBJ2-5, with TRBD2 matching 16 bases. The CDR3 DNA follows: TGCGCCAGCAGCTTGGATGGGACTAGCGGGGGGGACCAAGAGACCCAGTACTTC. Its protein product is CASSLDGTSGGDQETQYF.